This note documents a single T cell receptor beta chain sequence. Its antigen remains undetermined. There are no base qualities to consult, and no much larger clone falls within one base. The sample belongs to a study of CD8 T cells in Susac syndrome (dated by TCRdb to about 2019). In the study overall: Whether CD8+ T cell activation and differentiation in Susac syndrome was antigen driven was tested using repertoire sequencing. Overall study outcomes, separate from this receptor: The study acknowledged that relatively few individuals were included in the TCR sequencing and HLA analysis.

V gives up 5 bases and J gives up 8 bases, and the segment between their germline ends measures 18 bases. Spanning cysteine to phenylalanine, the CDR3 consists of 14 amino acids. Only the CDR3 DNA stays, 42 bases, in frame from base 1. As encoded in the germline V gene (reference sequence), CDR1 is MNHEY while CDR2 is SMNVEV. Peripheral blood CD8+ and CD4+ T cells from healthy donors, Susac syndrome patients and multiple sclerosis patients were profiled using high-throughput TCR beta sequencing. The multiple sclerosis controls were treatment-naive patients who had stable or active relapsing-remitting disease and met the revised McDonald criteria. Bulk CD8+ and CD4+ T cells were purified by magnetic negative isolation, whereas CD8+ TEMRA cells were enriched by FACS. Blood was collected in EDTA tubes and processed within 24 hours, with PBMCs isolated through density gradient centrifugation. PBMCs intended for TCR sequencing were cryopreserved in liquid nitrogen and thawed later in a water bath at 37 degrees C. The sorted or isolated CD4+, CD8+ and CD8+ TEMRA cells had a purity of 90% or higher.

RNA was extracted using the RNeasy kit, and roughly 0.5 to 1 microgram was reverse transcribed with random hexamers. The immunoSEQ multiplex PCR assay, which covers 54 Vbeta and 13 Jbeta segments, was used to amplify TCR beta CDR3 regions. PCR amplification bias was corrected by using a synthetic template baseline for primer optimization and computational correction. In the source study's methods: Reads were annotated to V, D and J genes according to IMGT and were analyzed with immunoSEQ Analyzer, with only productive sequences retained. Clonality was calculated as one minus the Shannon entropy normalized by log2 of the number of productive unique sequences. Public and private clones were assessed among the 100 most prevalent clones of each patient and control. Susac-specific clones were defined as absent from healthy and MS cohorts, 850 to 1,300 published viral clones and other ImmuneACCESS disease sequences. The public reads were run again by TCRdb, first through fastp at Q25 and then through MiXCR, and only productive beta chains were kept. Merged by CDR3 protein, the rows form single entries marked with the most common genes and DNA. TCRdb, not the authors, supplied the V and J calls. The table for this sample lists just over 300,000 distinct CDR3 sequences; around 90% of them were counted only once. Roughly 0.059% of the sample is in the top ten clones.

The rearrangement joined TRBV27 to TRBJ1-2, with no reliable assignment of the D segment. The source of this sequence is a human donor with multiple sclerosis. Specimen: CD4+ T cells from PBMCs. The sequenced DNA is TGTGCCAGCAGTCCATGGGCGGGTCGGAGGGGCTACACCTTC. Protein translation: CASSPWAGRRGYTF.